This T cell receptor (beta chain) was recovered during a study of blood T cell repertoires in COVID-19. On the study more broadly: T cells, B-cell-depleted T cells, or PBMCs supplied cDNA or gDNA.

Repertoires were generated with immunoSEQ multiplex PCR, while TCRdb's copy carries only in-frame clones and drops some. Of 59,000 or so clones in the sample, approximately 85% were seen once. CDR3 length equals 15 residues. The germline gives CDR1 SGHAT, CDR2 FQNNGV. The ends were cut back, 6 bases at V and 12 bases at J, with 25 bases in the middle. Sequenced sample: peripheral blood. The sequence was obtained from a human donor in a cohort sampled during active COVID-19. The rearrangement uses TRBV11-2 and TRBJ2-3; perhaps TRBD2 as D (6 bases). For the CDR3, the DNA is TGTGCCAGCAGGGCAGACGAGGGGTTAGCGGCCCCCCAGTATTTT. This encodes CASRADEGLAAPQYF.